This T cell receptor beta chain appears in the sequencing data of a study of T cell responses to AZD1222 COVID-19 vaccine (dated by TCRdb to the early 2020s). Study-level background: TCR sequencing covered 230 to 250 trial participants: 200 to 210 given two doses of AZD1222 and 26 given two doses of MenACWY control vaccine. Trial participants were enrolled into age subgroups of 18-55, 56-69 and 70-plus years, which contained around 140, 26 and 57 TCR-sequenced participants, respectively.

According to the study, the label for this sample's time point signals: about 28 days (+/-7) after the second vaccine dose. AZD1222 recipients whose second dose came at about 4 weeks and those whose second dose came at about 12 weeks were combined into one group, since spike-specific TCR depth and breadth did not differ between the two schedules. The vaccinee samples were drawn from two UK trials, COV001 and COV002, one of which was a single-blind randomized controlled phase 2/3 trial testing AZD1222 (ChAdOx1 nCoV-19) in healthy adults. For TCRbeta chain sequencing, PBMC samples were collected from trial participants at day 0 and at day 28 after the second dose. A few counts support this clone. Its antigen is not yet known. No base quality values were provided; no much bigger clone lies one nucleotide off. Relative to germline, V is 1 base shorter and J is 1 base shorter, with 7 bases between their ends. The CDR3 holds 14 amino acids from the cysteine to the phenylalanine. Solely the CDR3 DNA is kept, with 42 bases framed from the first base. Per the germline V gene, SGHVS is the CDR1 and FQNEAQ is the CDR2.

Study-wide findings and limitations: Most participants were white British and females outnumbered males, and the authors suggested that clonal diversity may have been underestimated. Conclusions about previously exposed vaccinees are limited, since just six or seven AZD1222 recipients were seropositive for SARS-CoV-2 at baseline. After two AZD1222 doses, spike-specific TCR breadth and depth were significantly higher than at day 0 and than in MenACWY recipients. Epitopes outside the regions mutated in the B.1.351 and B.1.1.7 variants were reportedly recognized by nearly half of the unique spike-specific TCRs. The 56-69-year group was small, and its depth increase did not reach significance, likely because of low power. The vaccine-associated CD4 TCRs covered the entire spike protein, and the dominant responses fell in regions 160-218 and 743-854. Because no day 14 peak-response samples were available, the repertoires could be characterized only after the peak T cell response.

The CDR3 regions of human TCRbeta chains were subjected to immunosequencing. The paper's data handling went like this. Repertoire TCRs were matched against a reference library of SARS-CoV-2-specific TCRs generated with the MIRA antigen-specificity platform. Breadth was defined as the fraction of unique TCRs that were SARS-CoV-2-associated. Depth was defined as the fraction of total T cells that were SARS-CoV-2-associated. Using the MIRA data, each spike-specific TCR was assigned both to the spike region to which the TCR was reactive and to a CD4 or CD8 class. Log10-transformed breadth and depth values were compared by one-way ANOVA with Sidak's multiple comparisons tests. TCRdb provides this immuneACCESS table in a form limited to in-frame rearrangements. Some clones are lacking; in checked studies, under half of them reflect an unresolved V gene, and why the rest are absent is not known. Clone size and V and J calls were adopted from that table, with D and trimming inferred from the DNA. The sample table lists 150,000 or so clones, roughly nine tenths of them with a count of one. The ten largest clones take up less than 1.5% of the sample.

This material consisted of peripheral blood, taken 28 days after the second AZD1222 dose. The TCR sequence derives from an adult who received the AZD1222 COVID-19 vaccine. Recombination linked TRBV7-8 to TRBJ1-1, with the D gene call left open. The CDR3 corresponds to CASSLVEGNTEAFF. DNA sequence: TGTGCCAGCAGCTTAGTGGAGGGGAACACTGAAGCTTTCTTT.